Below are 23 T cell receptor beta chains sequenced from a single sample in a study of graft-versus-host responses after intestinal transplantation. Produced via immunoSEQ multiplex PCR; TCRdb's table is partial and in-frame only. The top ten clones hold roughly a fifth of a sample with some 40,000 clones, roughly 93% of them seen once. Their recognized antigens are unknown. Material: unstimulated CD8+ T cells sorted from spleen or lymph node cells, obtained before transplant. The receptors here all came from a human donor who was the organ donor for an intestinal transplant.

CDR3 amino acids: CASSVVPSSYNEQFF. The CDR3 DNA reads TGTGCCAGCAGCGTAGTTCCGAGCTCCTACAATGAGCAGTTCTTC. The V and J genes are TRBV9 and TRBJ2-1; D not certain. V was shortened by 0 bases and J by 0 bases, with 7 bases between the two germline ends. Germline CDR1 SGDLS, CDR2 YYNGEE. The CDR3 covers 15 residues.

This sequence joins TRBV27 and TRBJ2-7, with 9 positions matching TRBD2. The ends lost 6 bases at V and 1 base at J; junction bases unmatched: 7. This CDR3 comprises 15 residues. Germline CDR1 and CDR2: MNHEY and SMNVEV (reference sequence). The CDR3 sequence: CASSTRLAASYEQYF. The CDR3 nucleotides read TGTGCCAGCAGCACTAGACTAGCGGCATCCTACGAGCAGTACTTC.

This CDR3 is CASSAPGVAGYNEQFF. The CDR3 region has the DNA TGTGCCAGCAGTGCCCCGGGGGTAGCGGGTTACAATGAGCAGTTCTTC. The chain has TRBV2 and TRBJ2-1, with TRBD2 matching 7 bases. CDR1 and CDR2 from the germline V gene are SNHLY and FYNNEI. V lost 4 bases and J lost 4; bases outside the gene matches: 10. The CDR3 has 16 residues.

V gene TRBV9 combines with J gene TRBJ2-7; the match to TRBD2 covers 10 bases. Trimming took 0 bases from V and 2 from J; bases not matched to a gene: 2. The CDR3 loop spans 15 amino acids. The germline V gene encodes CDR1 SGDLS and CDR2 YYNGEE. This CDR3 is CASSVGTSGTYEQYF. CDR3 DNA: TGTGCCAGCAGCGTAGGAACTAGCGGGACCTACGAGCAGTACTTC.

The gene calls are TRBV2 and TRBJ2-7; 9 nucleotides match TRBD2. J gave up 2 bases and V 5 bases, and 10 bases lay outside the gene matches. Germline loops: CDR1 SNHLY, CDR2 FYNNEI. The CDR3 loop spans 16 amino acids. The CDR3, as DNA: TGTGCCAGCAGTACAAACGGGGGACTAGCTCCCTACGAGCAGTACTTC. Residues: CASSTNGGLAPYEQYF.

The chain employs TRBV6-5 and TRBJ2-7; perhaps TRBD1 as D (5 bases). V was clipped by 7 bases and J by 4 bases, with 11 bases between them. CDR3 size: 12 residues. CDR1 is MNHEY and CDR2 is SVGAGI in the germline V gene. The CDR3 spells CASIRGWYEQYF. CDR3 in DNA: TGTGCCAGCATAAGGGGCTGGTACGAGCAGTACTTC.

This chain connects TRBV4-1 to TRBJ2-7; 8 nucleotides align to TRBD1. This CDR3 is built from 14 residues. The germline V gene encodes CDR1 MGHRA and CDR2 YSYEKL. V lost 4 bases and J lost 4; bases outside the gene matches: 6. Here the CDR3 reads CASSPMTGAYEQYF. In DNA, the CDR3 is TGCGCCAGCAGCCCAATGACAGGGGCTTACGAGCAGTACTTC.

V and J are TRBV27 and TRBJ1-2, with D perhaps matching TRBD1 (6 bases). The germline V gene encodes CDR1 MNHEY and CDR2 SMNVEV (reference sequence). This CDR3 is built from 14 residues. V lost 2 bases to trimming and J lost 8 bases, with 15 bases between them. The CDR3 protein is CASSLVGGAKGYTF. Here the CDR3 DNA reads TGTGCCAGCAGTTTAGTTGGGGGCGCGAAGGGCTACACCTTC.

The J gene is TRBJ2-5, the V gene TRBV7-3, with no clear D. CDR3 length: 13 residues. Germline assignment: CDR1 SGHTA and CDR2 FQGTGA. V was clipped by 2 bases and J by 1 base, with 5 bases between them. CDR3 residues: CASSLAFQETQYF. CDR3 nucleotide sequence: TGTGCCAGCAGCTTAGCCTTCCAAGAGACCCAGTACTTC.

About this clone: The same CDR3 arises from other DNA sequences in this sample as well. J is TRBJ2-5 and V is TRBV29-1, with 8 nucleotides matching TRBD2. This CDR3 comprises 13 residues. CDR1 is SQVTM, CDR2 ANQGSEA, per germline. V lost 6 bases, J lost 5 bases, and 8 bases stayed unmatched. DNA for the CDR3: TGCAGCGTGGACGGGGGGGTTGGGGAGACCCAGTACTTC. Translating gives CSVDGGVGETQYF.

The chain links TRBV27 to TRBJ2-1; 12 positions agree with TRBD2. The germline gives CDR1 MNHEY, CDR2 SMNVEV (reference sequence). The CDR3 runs to 15 residues. Unmatched junction bases numbered 7, after V lost 5 bases and J lost 8 bases. The chain's CDR3 is CASSPKTSGRHEQFF. The DNA of the CDR3 is TGTGCCAGCAGTCCAAAGACTAGCGGGAGACATGAGCAGTTCTTC.

The chain couples TRBV2 to TRBJ2-7; D perhaps matches TRBD1 (5 bases). Germline lookup yields CDR1 SNHLY and CDR2 FYNNEI. The V and J ends lost 6 bases and 3 bases respectively, with 12 bases between them. The CDR3 contains 13 residues. The CDR3, as DNA: TGTGCCAGCAGGGACAATCCCATCTACGAGCAGTACTTC. It is translated as CASRDNPIYEQYF.

This sequence joins TRBV5-1 and TRBJ2-7, with D perhaps matching TRBD1 (6 bases). The germline CDR1 and CDR2 sequences are SGHRS and YFSETQ. This CDR3 is 14 amino acids long. Trimming removed 0 bases at V and 3 bases at J, with 10 bases between. The CDR3 DNA is TGCGCCAGCAGCTTGGCCGGGACAAACTACGAGCAGTACTTC. The encoded protein is CASSLAGTNYEQYF.

This chain links TRBV30 with TRBJ2-2, with a possible D match to TRBD2 (7 bases). With 1 base removed from V and 4 bases from J, the gap between germline ends came to 16 bases. The germline gives CDR1 GTSNPN, CDR2 SVGIG (reference sequence). CDR3 length equals 16 residues. The CDR3 DNA follows: TGTGCCTGGAGTGAGGGGGGACTACCACTCACCGGGGAGCTGTTTTTT. Residues: CAWSEGGLPLTGELFF. The variable domain in full, with the rest retrieved from reference TRBV30 and TRBJ2-2, is SQTIHQWPATLVQPVGSPLSLECTVEGTSNPNLYWYRQAAGRGLQLLFYSVGIGQISSEVPQNLSASRPQDRQFILSSKKLLLSDSGFYLCAWSEGGLPLTGELFFGEGSRLTVL.

The rearrangement uses TRBV19 and TRBJ2-6; 7 nucleotides align to TRBD1. With 6 bases clipped from V and 0 bases from J, the junction kept 11 bases outside the gene matches. CDR3 size: 18 residues. CDR1 is LNHDA and CDR2 is SQIVND in the germline V gene (reference sequence). The CDR3 protein is CASREWDSRSSGANVLTF. The DNA for the CDR3 is TGTGCCAGTAGGGAGTGGGACAGCCGGAGCTCTGGGGCCAACGTCCTGACTTTC.

The V gene is TRBV27, the J gene TRBJ2-1, with 10 nucleotides matching TRBD1. This CDR3 has 16 residues. The germline CDR1 and CDR2 sequences are MNHEY and SMNVEV (reference sequence). J gave up 7 bases and V 6 bases, and 12 bases lay outside the gene matches. CDR3: CASSRQTGGLENEQFF. DNA of the CDR3: TGTGCCAGCAGCCGTCAGACAGGGGGCTTAGAGAATGAGCAGTTCTTC.

The V gene is TRBV4-2, the J gene TRBJ2-7; a possible D gene is TRBD2 (6 bases). Trimming pared 1 base from V and 5 bases from J, leaving 6 bases between. Germline V gene lookup returns CDR1 LGHNA and CDR2 YNFKEQ. The CDR3 sequence is 12 residues long. CDR3: CASSQAGDEQYF. As DNA, the CDR3 is TGTGCCAGCAGCCAAGCGGGAGACGAGCAGTACTTC.

The gene calls are TRBV5-1 and TRBJ2-7, with D perhaps TRBD1 (7 bases). The ends were cut back, 0 bases at V and 4 bases at J, with 20 bases in the middle. The CDR3 consists of 17 residues. Germline CDR1 SGHRS, CDR2 YFSETQ. The CDR3 is CASSLAVTRQGGYEQYF. The CDR3 DNA reads as TGCGCCAGCAGCTTGGCCGTTACGAGACAGGGAGGATACGAGCAGTACTTC.

The rearrangement uses TRBV9 and TRBJ2-2; 8 bases agree with TRBD2. The CDR3 covers 14 residues. Germline assignment: CDR1 SGDLS and CDR2 YYNGEE. Trimming cost V 0 bases and J 7 bases; bases outside gene matches: 2. In DNA, the CDR3 is TGTGCCAGCAGCGTAGGTAGCGGGAACGGGGAGCTGTTTTTT. Encoded protein: CASSVGSGNGELFF.

The table lists this clone with a few counts. The gene calls are TRBV19 and TRBJ2-2; D is uncertain. V lost 6 bases and J lost 7, with 0 bases in between. The CDR3 loop spans 9 amino acids. CDR1 is LNHDA, CDR2 SQIVND, per germline (reference sequence). In nucleotides, the CDR3 is TGTGCCAGTAGCGGGGAGCTGTTTTTT. Residues: CASSGELFF.

This clone was detected a few times. CDR3 loop: CAITRTGGVGEQFF. In nucleotides, the CDR3 is TGTGCCATCACGCGGACCGGGGGAGTGGGTGAGCAGTTCTTC. The rearrangement uses TRBV10-3 and TRBJ2-1, with D possibly TRBD2 on 6 matching bases. CDR1 ENHRY and CDR2 SYGVKD come from the germline V gene. There are 14 residues in the CDR3. V lost 7 bases to trimming and J lost 9 bases, with 19 bases between them.

The rearrangement uses TRBV27 and TRBJ2-7; 8 bases are a match to TRBD2. Germline CDR1 is MNHEY and CDR2 is SMNVEV (reference sequence). V shed 5 bases and J 3 bases; nucleotides not matched to a gene: 3. The CDR3 has 13 amino acids. CDR3 coding DNA: TGTGCCAGCAGTAGCGGGAGTGTCTACGAGCAGTACTTC. The encoded protein is CASSSGSVYEQYF.

The V gene is TRBV29-1, the J gene TRBJ2-7; a possible D gene is TRBD1 (5 bases). Germline V gene data show CDR1 as SQVTM and CDR2 as ANQGSEA. The CDR3 is 13 residues long. V dropped 0 bases and J dropped 1 base, with 7 bases sitting between them. The CDR3 sequence is CSVEDDSSYEQYF. CDR3 nucleotide sequence: TGCAGCGTTGAAGACGACAGTTCCTACGAGCAGTACTTC.